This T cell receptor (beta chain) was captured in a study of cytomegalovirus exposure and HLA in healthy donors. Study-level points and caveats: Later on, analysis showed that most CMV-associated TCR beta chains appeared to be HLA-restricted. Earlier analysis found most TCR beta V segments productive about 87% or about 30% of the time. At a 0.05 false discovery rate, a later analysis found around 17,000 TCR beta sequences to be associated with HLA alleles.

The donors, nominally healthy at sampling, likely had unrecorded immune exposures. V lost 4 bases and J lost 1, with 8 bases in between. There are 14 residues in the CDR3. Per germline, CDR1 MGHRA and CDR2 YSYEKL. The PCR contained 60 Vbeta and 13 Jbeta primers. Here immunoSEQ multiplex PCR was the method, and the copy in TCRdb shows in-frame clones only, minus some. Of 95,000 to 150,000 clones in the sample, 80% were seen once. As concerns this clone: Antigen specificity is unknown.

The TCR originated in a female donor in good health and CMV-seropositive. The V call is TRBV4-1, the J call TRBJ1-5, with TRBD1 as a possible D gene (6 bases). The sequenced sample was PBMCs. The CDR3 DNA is TGCGCCAGCAGCCCCGACAGGAGCAATCAGCCCCAGCATTTT. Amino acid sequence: CASSPDRSNQPQHF.